The sample holds many counts of the clone carrying this TCR beta chain. The antigen is unknown. V lost 4 bases and J 7 bases, leaving 11 bases between the germline ends. Germline assignment: CDR1 MDHEN and CDR2 SYDVKM. The CDR3 sequence is 13 residues long. The iRepertoire nested amplicon-rescue multiplex PCR amplified TCR alpha and beta CDR3s from RNA. For one-step reverse transcription and amplification, 100-400 ng of tissue mRNA or PBMC total RNA was used. From the multiplex PCR reads, TCRdb called clonotypes with MiXCR, one entry per CDR3 protein. The sample has more than 9,000 distinct CDR3 sequences; about a quarter are singletons. This specimen comes from a study of glioma-infiltrating T cells. Study conclusions and caveats: CDR3 overlap between tissue and blood was very small. Non-neoplastic patients had below-expected tissue-blood divergence, while all gliomas exceeded expectation.

Sequencing was performed on glioma tissue, nonneoplastic brain tissue, or PBMCs (not recorded which). This clonotype was obtained from a human donor with low-grade glioma or glioblastoma, undergoing nonglioma brain surgery, or in good health (not recorded which). This chain links TRBV28 with TRBJ1-5; D gene ambiguous. The CDR3 coding sequence is TGTGCCAGCAGTTCGGGGAAAAAACAGCCCCAGCATTTT. This translates into CASSSGKKQPQHF.